This T cell receptor (beta chain) was sequenced during a study of blood T cell repertoires in COVID-19. On the study more broadly: Samples representing acute and convalescent COVID-19 were sourced from the United States, Italy and Spain.

Germline-derived CDR1 and CDR2 are MNHEY and SVGAGI. The CDR3 totals 15 residues. J gave up 4 bases and V 0 bases, and 4 bases lay outside the gene matches. Libraries were prepared by immunoSEQ multiplex PCR; TCRdb keeps only in-frame clonotypes and omits some of them. The sample holds 150,000 to 200,000 clones; about 88% are singletons and the top ten take under 2.5%. This TCR derives from a man aged 65 to 85 with active or convalescent COVID-19. The V and J genes are TRBV6-5 and TRBJ1-2; 8 bases match TRBD1. Sequenced input: peripheral blood. The CDR3 spells CASSYSTGGTYGYTF. CDR3 in DNA: TGTGCCAGCAGTTACTCAACAGGGGGGACCTATGGCTACACCTTC.